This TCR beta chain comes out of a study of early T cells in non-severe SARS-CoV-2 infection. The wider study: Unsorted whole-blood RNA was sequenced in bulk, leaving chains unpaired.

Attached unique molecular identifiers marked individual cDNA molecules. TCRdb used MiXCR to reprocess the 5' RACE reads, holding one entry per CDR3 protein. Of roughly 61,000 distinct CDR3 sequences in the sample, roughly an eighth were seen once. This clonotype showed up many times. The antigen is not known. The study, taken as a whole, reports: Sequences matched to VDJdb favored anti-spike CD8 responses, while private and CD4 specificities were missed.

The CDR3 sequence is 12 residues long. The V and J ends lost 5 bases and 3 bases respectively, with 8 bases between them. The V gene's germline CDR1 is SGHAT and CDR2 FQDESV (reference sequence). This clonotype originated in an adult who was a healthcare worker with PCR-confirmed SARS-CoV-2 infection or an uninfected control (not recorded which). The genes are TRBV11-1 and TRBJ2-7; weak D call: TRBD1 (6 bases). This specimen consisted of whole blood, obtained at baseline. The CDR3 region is CASSVQGYEQYF. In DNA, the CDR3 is TGTGCCAGCAGCGTACAGGGCTACGAGCAGTACTTC.